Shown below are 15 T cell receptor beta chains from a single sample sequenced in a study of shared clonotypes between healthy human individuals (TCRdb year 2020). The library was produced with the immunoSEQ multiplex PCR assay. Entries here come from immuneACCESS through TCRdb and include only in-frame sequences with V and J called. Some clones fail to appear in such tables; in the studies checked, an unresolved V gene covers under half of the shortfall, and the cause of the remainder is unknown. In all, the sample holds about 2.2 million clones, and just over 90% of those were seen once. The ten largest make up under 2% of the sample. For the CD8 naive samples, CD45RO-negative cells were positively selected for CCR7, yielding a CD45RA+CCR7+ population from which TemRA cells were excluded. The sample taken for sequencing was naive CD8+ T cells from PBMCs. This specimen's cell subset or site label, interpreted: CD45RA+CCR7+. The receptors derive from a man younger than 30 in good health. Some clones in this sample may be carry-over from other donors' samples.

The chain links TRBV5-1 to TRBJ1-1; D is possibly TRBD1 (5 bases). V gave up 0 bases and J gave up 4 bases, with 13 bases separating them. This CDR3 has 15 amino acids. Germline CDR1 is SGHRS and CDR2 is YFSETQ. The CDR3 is CASSLGGSFGTEAFF. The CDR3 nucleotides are TGCGCCAGCAGCTTGGGGGGCAGTTTTGGCACTGAAGCTTTCTTT.

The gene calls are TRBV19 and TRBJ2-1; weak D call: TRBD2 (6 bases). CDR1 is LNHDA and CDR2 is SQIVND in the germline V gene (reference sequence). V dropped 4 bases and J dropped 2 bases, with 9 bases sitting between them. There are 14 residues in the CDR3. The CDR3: CASSRDLAYNEQFF. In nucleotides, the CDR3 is TGTGCCAGTAGTAGGGACTTGGCCTACAATGAGCAGTTCTTC.

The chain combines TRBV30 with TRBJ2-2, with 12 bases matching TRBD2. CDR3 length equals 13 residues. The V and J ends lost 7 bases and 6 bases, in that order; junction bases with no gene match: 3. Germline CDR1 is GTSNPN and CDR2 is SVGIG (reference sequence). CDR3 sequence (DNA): TGTGCCTCGACTAGCGGGAGATCCGGGGAGCTGTTTTTT. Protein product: CASTSGRSGELFF.

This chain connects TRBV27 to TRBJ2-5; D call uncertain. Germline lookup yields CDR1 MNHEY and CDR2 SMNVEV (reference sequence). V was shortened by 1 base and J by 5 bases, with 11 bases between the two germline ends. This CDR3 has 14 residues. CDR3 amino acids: CASSLLFSLETQYF. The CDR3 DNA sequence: TGTGCCAGCAGTTTATTATTTTCCCTGGAGACCCAGTACTTC.

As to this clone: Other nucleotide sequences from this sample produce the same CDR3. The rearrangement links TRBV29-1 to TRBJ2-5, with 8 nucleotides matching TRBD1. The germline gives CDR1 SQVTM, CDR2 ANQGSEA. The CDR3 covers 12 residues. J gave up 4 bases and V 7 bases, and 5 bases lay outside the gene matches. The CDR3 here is CSAQGAGETQYF. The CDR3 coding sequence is TGCAGCGCTCAGGGGGCAGGAGAGACCCAGTACTTC.

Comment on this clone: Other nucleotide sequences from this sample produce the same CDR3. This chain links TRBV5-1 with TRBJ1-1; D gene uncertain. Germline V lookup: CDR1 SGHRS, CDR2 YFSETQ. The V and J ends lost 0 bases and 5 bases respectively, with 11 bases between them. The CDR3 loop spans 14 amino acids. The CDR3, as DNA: TGCGCCAGCAGCTTGGTGGGCCGGGGAACTGAAGCTTTCTTT. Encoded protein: CASSLVGRGTEAFF.

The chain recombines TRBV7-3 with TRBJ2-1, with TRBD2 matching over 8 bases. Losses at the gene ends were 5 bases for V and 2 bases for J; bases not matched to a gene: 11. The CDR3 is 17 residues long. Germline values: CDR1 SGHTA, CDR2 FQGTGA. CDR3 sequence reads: CASSDQRETVPYNEQFF. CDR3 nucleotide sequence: TGTGCCAGCAGCGACCAGCGGGAGACAGTCCCCTACAATGAGCAGTTCTTC.

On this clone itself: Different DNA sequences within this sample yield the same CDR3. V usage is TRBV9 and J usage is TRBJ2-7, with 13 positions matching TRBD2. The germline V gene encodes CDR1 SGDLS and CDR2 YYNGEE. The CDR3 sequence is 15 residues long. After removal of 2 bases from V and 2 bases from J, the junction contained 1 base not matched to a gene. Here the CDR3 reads CASSVGTSGTYEQYF. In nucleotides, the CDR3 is TGTGCCAGCAGCGTGGGGACTAGCGGGACCTACGAGCAGTACTTC.

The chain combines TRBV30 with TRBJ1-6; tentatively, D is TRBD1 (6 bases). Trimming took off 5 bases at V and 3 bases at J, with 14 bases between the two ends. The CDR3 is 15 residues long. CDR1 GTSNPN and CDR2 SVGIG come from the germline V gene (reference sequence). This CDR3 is CAWAPDSFYNSPLHF. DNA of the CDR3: TGTGCCTGGGCCCCGGACAGCTTCTATAATTCACCCCTCCACTTT.

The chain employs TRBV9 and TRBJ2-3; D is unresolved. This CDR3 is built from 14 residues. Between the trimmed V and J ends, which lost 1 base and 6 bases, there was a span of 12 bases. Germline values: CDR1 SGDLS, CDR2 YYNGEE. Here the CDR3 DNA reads TGTGCCAGCAGCGTAACCCCGCAAGTGGATACGCAGTATTTT. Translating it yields CASSVTPQVDTQYF. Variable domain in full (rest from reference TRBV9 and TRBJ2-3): DSGVTQTPKHLITATGQRVTLRCSPRSGDLSVYWYQQSLDQGLQFLIQYYNGEERAKGNILERFSAQQFPDLHSELNLSSLELGDSALYFCASSVTPQVDTQYFGPGTRLTVL.

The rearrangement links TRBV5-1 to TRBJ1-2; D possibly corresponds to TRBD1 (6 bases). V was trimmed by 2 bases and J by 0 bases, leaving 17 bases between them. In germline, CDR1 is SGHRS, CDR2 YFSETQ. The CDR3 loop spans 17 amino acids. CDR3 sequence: CASSLQGTANSNYGYTF. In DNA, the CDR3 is TGCGCCAGCAGCTTACAGGGAACTGCAAACTCTAACTATGGCTACACCTTC.

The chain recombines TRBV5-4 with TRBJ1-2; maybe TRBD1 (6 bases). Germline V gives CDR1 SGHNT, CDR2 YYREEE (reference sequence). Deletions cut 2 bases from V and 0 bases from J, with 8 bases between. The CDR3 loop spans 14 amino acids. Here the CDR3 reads CASSFTGTNYGYTF. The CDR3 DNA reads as TGTGCCAGCAGCTTTACAGGGACTAACTATGGCTACACCTTC.

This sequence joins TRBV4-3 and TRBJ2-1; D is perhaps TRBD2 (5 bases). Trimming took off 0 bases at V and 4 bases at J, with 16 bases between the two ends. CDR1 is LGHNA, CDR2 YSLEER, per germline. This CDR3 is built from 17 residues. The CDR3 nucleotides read TGCGCCAGCAGCCAAGAAAAGGCGGGCGGGCCTTACAATGAGCAGTTCTTC. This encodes CASSQEKAGGPYNEQFF.

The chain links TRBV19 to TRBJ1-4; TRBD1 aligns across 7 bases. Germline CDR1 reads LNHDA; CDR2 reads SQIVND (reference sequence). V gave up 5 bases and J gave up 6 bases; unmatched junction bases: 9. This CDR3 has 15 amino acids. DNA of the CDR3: TGTGCCAGTAGTCGTGACAGGGAAGGGGATGAAAAACTGTTTTTT. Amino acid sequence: CASSRDREGDEKLFF.

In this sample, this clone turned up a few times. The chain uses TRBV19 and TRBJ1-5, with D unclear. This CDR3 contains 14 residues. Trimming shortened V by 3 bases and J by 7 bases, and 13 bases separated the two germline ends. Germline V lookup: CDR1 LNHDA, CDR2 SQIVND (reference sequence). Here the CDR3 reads CASSMMGGAQPQHF. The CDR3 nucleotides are TGTGCCAGTAGTATGATGGGAGGTGCCCAGCCCCAGCATTTT.